Each of the 20 T cell receptor beta chains below was sequenced from the same sample in a study of PD-1 blockade in mismatch repair-deficient tumors. Some clones are missing from TCRdb's copy, which holds only in-frame ones; the method was immunoSEQ multiplex PCR. The data contain roughly 130,000 clones, approximately 91% of them singletons. Sequencing was performed on peripheral blood, taken just over 70 weeks after starting pembrolizumab. These receptors all stem from an adult with mismatch repair-deficient cancer.

This clone has a handful of counts. J is TRBJ2-7 and V is TRBV14, with D perhaps TRBD1 or TRBD2 (5 bases each). This CDR3 contains 14 residues. V dropped 3 bases and J dropped 5 bases, with 14 bases sitting between them. CDR1 and CDR2 from the germline V gene are SGHDN and FVKESK. CDR3 coding DNA: TGTGCCAGCAGCCAGCCGGGACGCCCCGACGAGCAGTACTTC. Its translation: CASSQPGRPDEQYF.

V is TRBV4-3 and J is TRBJ2-1; maybe TRBD2 (6 bases). Trimming removed 1 base from V and 6 bases from J, with 16 bases in between. Germline V gene data show CDR1 as LGHNA and CDR2 as YSLEER. The CDR3 is 16 amino acids. CDR3 amino acids: CASSQVIGREGNEQFF. CDR3 coding DNA: TGCGCCAGCAGCCAAGTAATCGGGCGGGAAGGCAATGAGCAGTTCTTC.

A word on this clone: The germline gene is not matched at one end of the junction; a read error may be the cause. The chain combines TRBV7-2 with TRBJ2-7; D possibly corresponds to TRBD2 (5 bases). The CDR3 spans 12 residues. Looked up from germline, CDR1 is SGHTA and CDR2 is FQGNSA. The CDR3 loop reads CASSLAGALPHF. CDR3 DNA sequence: TGTGCCAGCAGCTTAGCGGGAGCCCTACCACACTTC.

The CDR3 region is CASSKGETSGSTDTQYF. As DNA, the CDR3 is TGTGCCAGCAGCAAAGGGGAGACTAGCGGGAGCACAGATACGCAGTATTTT. The chain uses TRBV21-1 and TRBJ2-3; the table's D call of TRBD2 was not tested on the DNA. TRBV21-1 is recorded as a pseudogene. The CDR3 runs to 17 residues.

The V gene is TRBV13, the J gene TRBJ2-6; no clear D. From germline, CDR1 is PRHDT and CDR2 FYEKMQ (reference sequence). This CDR3 contains 15 residues. V was shortened by 3 bases and J by 0 bases, with 6 bases between the two germline ends. The CDR3 loop reads CASSFAHSGANVLTF. As DNA, the CDR3 is TGTGCCAGCAGCTTCGCCCACTCTGGGGCCAACGTCCTGACTTTC.

This sequence joins TRBV28 and TRBJ2-5, with 9 bases lining up with TRBD1. The trim removed 3 bases at V and 4 bases at J, leaving 9 bases unmatched. The germline gives CDR1 MDHEN, CDR2 SYDVKM. CDR3 length: 16 amino acids. The CDR3 DNA is TGTGCCAGCAGTTTCCGGGACAGGGAGGGTCGAGAGACCCAGTACTTC. It codes for CASSFRDREGRETQYF.

The genes are TRBV29-1 and TRBJ2-1; D uncertain. V was trimmed by 7 bases and J by 13 bases, leaving 17 bases between them. The CDR3 is 11 residues long. Germline CDR1 is SQVTM and CDR2 is ANQGSEA. The chain's CDR3 is CSAVSGLKQFF. The CDR3, as DNA: TGCAGCGCCGTCAGTGGGTTAAAACAGTTCTTC.

The gene calls are TRBV7-9 and TRBJ2-7; 9 bases match TRBD1. The germline V gene encodes CDR1 SEHNR and CDR2 FQNEAQ (reference sequence). The trim removed 5 bases at V and 3 bases at J, leaving 5 bases unmatched. The CDR3 sequence is 14 residues long. The CDR3 sequence is CASSAGTGIYEQYF. CDR3 in DNA: TGTGCCAGCAGCGCCGGGACAGGGATCTACGAGCAGTACTTC.

This clone was observed a few times. The chain links TRBV9 to TRBJ2-1; D not certain. Trimming removed 0 bases at V and 3 bases at J, with 10 bases between. CDR1 and CDR2 (germline): SGDLS, YYNGEE. The CDR3 length is 15 residues. CDR3 sequence reads: CASSVGSRNYNEQFF. As DNA, the CDR3 is TGTGCCAGCAGCGTAGGTAGCCGCAACTACAATGAGCAGTTCTTC.

The CDR3 protein is CASSLKREIQETQYF. DNA of the CDR3: TGTGCCAGCAGCTTGAAGAGGGAAATCCAAGAGACCCAGTACTTC. This chain links TRBV5-5 with TRBJ2-5; maybe TRBD2 (5 bases). V was pared by 1 base and J by 1 base, with 11 bases between. This CDR3 has 15 residues. CDR1 SGHKS and CDR2 YYEKEE come from the germline V gene (reference sequence). The whole variable domain, remainder taken from reference TRBV5-5 and TRBJ2-5, is DAGVTQSPTHLIKTRGQQVTLRCSPISGHKSVSWYQQVLGQGPQFIFQYYEKEERGRGNFPDRFSARQFPNYSSELNVNALLLGDSALYLCASSLKREIQETQYFGPGTRLLVL.

The J gene is TRBJ2-5, the V gene TRBV11-2, with 15 bases that match TRBD2. Germline loops: CDR1 SGHAT, CDR2 FQNNGV. V dropped 5 bases and J dropped 4; count of bases not matched to a gene: 11. The CDR3 totals 18 residues. DNA for the CDR3: TGTGCCAGCAGCCCCTTCCGGACTAGCGGGGGGGTATCAGAGACCCAGTACTTC. It encodes CASSPFRTSGGVSETQYF.

The chain employs TRBV6-6 and TRBJ2-1; 13 positions match TRBD2. Trimming at V came to 6 bases and at J to 7 bases, leaving 6 bases not matched to a gene. This CDR3 has 15 residues. Germline CDR1 is MNHNY and CDR2 is SVGAGI (reference sequence). CDR3 in amino acids: CASSQQTSGRNEQFF. The CDR3 DNA reads as TGTGCCAGCAGCCAGCAGACTAGCGGGAGGAATGAGCAGTTCTTC.

The V and J genes are TRBV9 and TRBJ2-5, with D tentatively TRBD1 (6 bases). In germline, CDR1 is SGDLS, CDR2 YYNGEE. Trimming took off 4 bases at V and 1 base at J, with 8 bases between the two ends. The CDR3 extends over 13 amino acids. Here the CDR3 reads CASSWGPQETQYF. CDR3 DNA: TGTGCCAGCAGCTGGGGGCCCCAAGAGACCCAGTACTTC.

The chain is built from TRBV15 and TRBJ2-7; 8 bases match TRBD1. The germline CDR1 and CDR2 sequences are LNHNV and YYDKDF (reference sequence). The CDR3 runs to 14 residues. The V gene end was trimmed by 5 bases and the J gene end by 2 bases; junction bases not matched to a gene: 5. The CDR3 is CATSGDRSPYEQYF. The CDR3 DNA reads TGTGCCACCAGCGGGGACAGGAGCCCCTACGAGCAGTACTTC.

This chain uses TRBV14 with TRBJ2-1, with a tentative D call TRBD2 (6 bases). V was trimmed by 0 bases and J by 6 bases, leaving 12 bases between them. Germline V gene data show CDR1 as SGHDN and CDR2 as FVKESK. The CDR3 totals 15 residues. The CDR3 nucleotides are TGTGCCAGCAGCCAAGATTCAACAGCGGGCAATGAGCAGTTCTTC. Its translation: CASSQDSTAGNEQFF.

V and J are TRBV5-4 and TRBJ1-2; 7 bases map to TRBD1. From germline, CDR1 is SGHNT and CDR2 YYREEE (reference sequence). The CDR3 has 16 residues. V lost 3 bases and J lost 3; bases outside the gene matches: 11. CDR3 DNA: TGTGCCAGCAGCTCAAGCCAGACAGGGCGTCACTATGGCTACACCTTC. This encodes CASSSSQTGRHYGYTF. Supplemented by reference TRBV5-4 and TRBJ1-2, the full variable domain reads ETGVTQSPTHLIKTRGQQVTLRCSSQSGHNTVSWYQQALGQGPQFIFQYYREEENGRGNFPPRFSGLQFPNYSSELNVNALELDDSALYLCASSSSQTGRHYGYTFGSGTRLTVV.

The chain has TRBV27 and TRBJ2-1; TRBD2 aligns across 16 bases. CDR3 size: 24 residues. J was trimmed by 6 bases and V by 0 bases; bases with no gene match: 23. In germline, CDR1 is MNHEY, CDR2 SMNVEV (reference sequence). The DNA of the CDR3 is TGTGCCAGCAGTTTATCGTACGCGGGGGGGCGGTCCGGGACTAGCGGGAGGGAATTCAATGAGCAGTTCTTC. Protein product: CASSLSYAGGRSGTSGREFNEQFF.

Note on this clone: This CDR3 is also generated by other DNA sequences in the sample. The chain's CDR3 is CASSDRDTGELFF. DNA of the CDR3: TGTGCCAGCAGTGACAGGGACACCGGGGAGCTGTTTTTT. The J gene is TRBJ2-2, the V gene TRBV6-4, with no clear D. This CDR3 is 13 amino acids long. Deletions cut 2 bases from V and 3 bases from J, with 4 bases between. Germline CDR1 and CDR2: MRHNA and SNTAGT.

The CDR3: CASSKDEGTSGTSGYRPVGTQYF. Written as DNA, the CDR3 is TGTGCCAGCAGCAAAGATGAAGGGACATCCGGGACTAGCGGCTATAGGCCCGTGGGGACCCAGTACTTC. J is TRBJ2-5 and V is TRBV21-1; the table calls TRBD2, which could not be checked here. TRBV21-1 is labeled a pseudogene. The CDR3 runs 23 residues.

In this sample, this clone turned up a few times. V is TRBV6-4 and J is TRBJ2-5, with 12 positions matching TRBD2. The CDR3 is 15 residues long. With V trimmed by 3 bases and J by 2 bases, 1 base remained unmatched. Germline V gives CDR1 MRHNA, CDR2 SNTAGT. CDR3 nucleotide sequence: TGTGCCAGCAGTGAGACTAGCGGGAGTCAAGAGACCCAGTACTTC. Protein: CASSETSGSQETQYF.